This T cell receptor beta chain stems from a study of beta chain features in type 1 diabetes. The sequenced template was cDNA made from the entire isolated RNA. Profiled with immunoSEQ multiplex PCR; TCRdb holds only in-frame clones, not every one. The table lists roughly 250,000 clones, over 8.5% of them singletons, with under 0.045% in the top ten. The CDR3 sequence is 13 residues long. The V gene lost 0 bases and the J gene lost 7 bases, with 10 bases spanning the gap. The germline gives CDR1 SGHNT, CDR2 YYREEE (reference sequence). This clone was detected only a few times. What it binds is unknown. Study results and limitations: Moderately but significantly shorter TCRB CDR3s were found in Type 1 diabetes patients in all four CD4+ subsets.

The V call is TRBV5-4, the J call TRBJ1-2; tentatively, D is TRBD1 (6 bases). The sequence was collected from a woman aged 18-30 years in good health. The source material was naive CD4+ T cells from blood. CDR3 amino acids: CASSLETGVGYTF. The CDR3 nucleotides read TGTGCCAGCAGCTTGGAGACAGGCGTTGGCTACACCTTC.